The 26 T cell receptor beta chains presented below share a single source sample, sequenced in a study of metastatic and nonmetastatic thyroid tumors. TCRdb used MiXCR to call clones anew from the PCR reads. This table has around 53,000 clones, 20% to 25% appearing once. No patient received treatment before thyroid surgery. The sequenced material came from blood. These TCRs come from a female donor with papillary thyroid cancer or a benign thyroid nodule (not recorded which). Some clones in this sample may be carry-over from other donors' samples.

This clone was observed a handful of times. A much larger clone is a single base away; this may be a read error. This chain connects TRBV5-4 to TRBJ2-7; D is perhaps TRBD2 (6 bases). Germline V gene lookup returns CDR1 SGHNT and CDR2 YYREEE (reference sequence). The CDR3 length is 13 residues. The CDR3 reads CAGSLLGGDEQYF. As DNA, the CDR3 is TGTGCCGGCAGCCTGCTAGGCGGGGACGAGCAGTACTTC. Using reference TRBV5-4 and TRBJ2-7 for the parts outside the CDR3, the full variable domain is ETGVTQSPTHLIKTRGQQVTLRCSSQSGHNTVSWYQQALGQGPQFIFQYYREEENGRGNFPPRFSGLQFPNYSSELNVNALELDDSALYLCAGSLLGGDEQYFGPGTRLTVT.

Turning to this clone: The CDR3 end shows no conserved phenylalanine or tryptophan, and so a read error is likely. The CDR3 protein is CANASWLAGGYEQYL. The CDR3 nucleotides are TGTGCCAACGCTTCCTGGCTAGCGGGAGGCTACGAGCAGTACTTA. This rearrangement joins TRBV28 to TRBJ2-7; 11 bases fit TRBD2. In germline, CDR1 is MDHEN, CDR2 SYDVKM. The CDR3 consists of 15 residues. With V trimmed by 10 bases and J by 3 bases, 11 bases remained unmatched.

As concerns this clone: A single base separates this from a much larger clone, so it may be a read error. Other DNA sequences in this specimen translate into the identical CDR3. The chain uses TRBV2 and TRBJ1-2; D gene ambiguous. Trimming pared 2 bases from V and 4 bases from J, leaving 11 bases between. CDR3 size: 14 residues. Germline V gene data show CDR1 as SNHLY and CDR2 as FYNNEI. Written as DNA, the CDR3 is TGTGCCAGCAGTGAAACAGCCTGGGGCTATGGCTACACCTTC. Translation: CASSETAWGYGYTF.

A note on this clone: Just one base apart from a much larger clone, this may be a read error. The chain recombines TRBV18 with TRBJ1-1; D may be TRBD1 (6 bases). Germline V gene lookup returns CDR1 KGHSH and CDR2 LQKENI. CDR3 length: 16 residues. CDR3 in DNA: TGTGCCGGCTCACCACCATCGCGGGGGACAAACATTGAAGCTTTCTTT. Translating it yields CAGSPPSRGTNIEAFF.

This clone was counted ten times or more. The rearrangement joins TRBV7-2 to TRBJ2-3; a possible D gene is TRBD2 (6 bases). Germline V lookup: CDR1 SGHTA, CDR2 FQGNSA. Deletions cut 1 base from V and 6 bases from J, with 17 bases between. This CDR3 contains 16 residues. CDR3 nucleotides: TGTGCCAGCAGCTTAGGGCCCGGGGGATTTTCCGATACGCAGTATTTT. Residues: CASSLGPGGFSDTQYF.

This clone was seen repeatedly, ten times or more. The chain uses TRBV18 and TRBJ2-2; a possible D gene is TRBD2 (6 bases). CDR1 and CDR2 from the germline V gene are KGHSH and LQKENI. V lost 1 base to trimming and J lost 2 bases, with 8 bases between them. This CDR3 region has 15 residues. CDR3 DNA sequence: TGTGCCAGCTCACCACGGGGACTTAACACCGGGGAGCTGTTTTTT. Protein: CASSPRGLNTGELFF.

This clone was counted many times. This chain connects TRBV28 to TRBJ1-1; D is undetermined. The germline CDR1 and CDR2 sequences are MDHEN and SYDVKM. This CDR3 spans 12 amino acids. The germline V and J ends were trimmed by 10 bases and 3 bases, with 12 bases remaining between them. The CDR3 loop reads CATTPWDTEAFF. In nucleotides, the CDR3 is TGTGCCACTACTCCATGGGACACTGAAGCTTTCTTT.

This clone was found many times. The V gene is TRBV27, the J gene TRBJ1-2; TRBD1 is a possible D gene (5 bases). The CDR3 has 15 residues. Trimming took off 4 bases at V and 3 bases at J, with 15 bases between the two ends. Germline V lookup: CDR1 MNHEY, CDR2 SMNVEV (reference sequence). In DNA, the CDR3 is TGTGCCAGCAGTTCCTCGGGGGAGGGCCACTATGGCTACACCTTC. Its translation: CASSSSGEGHYGYTF.

This clone was seen a handful of times. The CDR3 is CASSLARVAYEQYF. The CDR3 DNA is TGTGCCAGCAGTTTAGCACGGGTCGCGTACGAGCAGTACTTC. V gene TRBV28 combines with J gene TRBJ2-7; no reliable D call. The germline CDR1 and CDR2 sequences are MDHEN and SYDVKM. The CDR3 contains 14 residues. Trimming took off 2 bases at V and 4 bases at J, with 12 bases between the two ends.

This clone occurred many times. The chain joins TRBV6-5 to TRBJ2-2; D not certain. From germline, CDR1 is MNHEY and CDR2 SVGAGI. The CDR3 loop spans 14 amino acids. V lost 2 bases and J 2 bases, leaving 6 bases between the germline ends. CDR3 amino acids: CASSYPRNTGELFF. The CDR3, as DNA: TGTGCCAGCAGTTACCCAAGAAACACCGGGGAGCTGTTTTTT.

With respect to this clone: A clone one base away is much larger, so this may be a read error. The genes are TRBV11-2 and TRBJ2-6; tentative D call: TRBD1 (6 bases). The CDR3 is 14 amino acids. Trimming shortened V by 3 bases and J by 6 bases, and 9 bases separated the two germline ends. Germline loops: CDR1 SGHAT, CDR2 FQNNGV. CDR3 loop: CASSLGAVANVLTF. CDR3 coding DNA: TGTGCCAGCAGCTTGGGGGCCGTGGCCAACGTCCTGACTTTC.

At least ten counts were recorded for this clone. This may arise from a read error, as a much more abundant clone is one base away. Other DNA sequences within the sample encode an identical CDR3. The genes are TRBV24-1 and TRBJ2-1, with 9 bases lining up with TRBD2. J gave up 1 base and V 7 bases, and 7 bases lay outside the gene matches. The CDR3 runs to 16 residues. CDR1 KGHDR and CDR2 SFDVKD come from the germline V gene. The chain's CDR3 is CATSAGLARSYNEQFF. In nucleotides, the CDR3 is TGTGCCACCAGCGCCGGACTAGCGCGATCCTACAATGAGCAGTTCTTC.

This clone was counted at least ten times. The chain couples TRBV7-9 to TRBJ1-1; D uncertain. V shed 4 bases and J shed 6 bases, with 6 bases lying between them. The CDR3 is 11 amino acids. The germline V gene encodes CDR1 SEHNR and CDR2 FQNEAQ (reference sequence). The CDR3 sequence: CASSSDAEAFF. CDR3 DNA sequence: TGTGCCAGCAGCTCAGATGCTGAAGCTTTCTTT.

The V call is TRBV18, the J call TRBJ2-7; D is uncertain. The CDR3 consists of 16 residues. Trimming left V 0 bases short and J 9 bases short, with 21 bases between. Germline V gene sequence: CDR1 KGHSH, CDR2 LQKENI. The CDR3 loop reads CASSPPVVKVLYWQYF. The CDR3 DNA reads TGTGCCAGCTCACCACCGGTCGTTAAAGTACTTTACTGGCAGTACTTC.

This clone appeared a few times. This chain links TRBV6-2 or TRBV6-3 with TRBJ2-7, with a weak D call TRBD1 (5 bases). Germline assignment: CDR1 MNHEY and CDR2 SVGEGT. The CDR3 runs to 16 residues. The germline V and J ends were trimmed by 6 bases and 0 bases, with 18 bases remaining between them. In nucleotides, the CDR3 is TGTGCCAGCAGCCAACCATACAGGTCCTTCTCCTACGAGCAGTACTTC. Its protein product is CASSQPYRSFSYEQYF.

This clone appeared many times. V gene TRBV6-6 combines with J gene TRBJ2-6; no reliable D call. The CDR3 is made up of 13 amino acids. Per germline, CDR1 MNHNY and CDR2 SVGAGI (reference sequence). V was trimmed by 0 bases and J by 6 bases, leaving 3 bases between them. Here the CDR3 reads CASSYSLANVLTF. In DNA form, the CDR3 reads TGTGCCAGCAGTTACTCATTGGCCAACGTCCTGACTTTC.

Of note for this clone: No conserved phenylalanine or tryptophan ends this CDR3, so it is likely a read error. The V gene is TRBV20-1, the J gene TRBJ2-5; the match to TRBD1 covers 7 bases. Per germline, CDR1 DFQATT and CDR2 SNEGSKA (reference sequence). The V segment lost 8 bases and the J segment 5 bases; nucleotides outside the gene matches: 8. The CDR3 loop spans 12 amino acids. CDR3: CSSPDRLETQYL. The CDR3, as DNA: TGCAGTTCCCCGGACAGGCTGGAGACCCAGTACCTC.

This clone was seen just once. One end of the junction varies from germline; a read error may be responsible. The V gene is TRBV5-1, the J gene TRBJ2-1, with 7 bases that match TRBD2. The CDR3 has 14 amino acids. Germline CDR1 and CDR2: SGHRS and YFSETQ. CDR3 residues: CSSSGIRVNNEQFF. CDR3 bases: TGCTCCAGCAGCGGGATCCGTGTCAACAATGAGCAGTTCTTC.

V is TRBV18 and J is TRBJ2-7, with D unresolved. V was cut by 5 bases and J by 4 bases, with 12 bases left in between. This CDR3 is built from 13 residues. Germline V gene sequence: CDR1 KGHSH, CDR2 LQKENI. The CDR3 DNA sequence: TGTGCCAGCTCAACCTACATTGTATACGAGCAGTACTTC. Protein product: CASSTYIVYEQYF.

This clone was seen ten or more times. The rearrangement uses TRBV9 and TRBJ2-1; no clear D gene. Per germline, CDR1 SGDLS and CDR2 YYNGEE. CDR3 length equals 12 residues. V shed 7 bases and J shed 0 bases, with 5 bases lying between them. CDR3 coding DNA: TGTGCCAGCGGTTCCTCCTACAATGAGCAGTTCTTC. Residues: CASGSSYNEQFF.

There are many counts of this clone. J is TRBJ2-1 and V is TRBV7-2; 10 nucleotides align to TRBD1. This CDR3 is built from 15 residues. Germline V gene data show CDR1 as SGHTA and CDR2 as FQGNSA. J was trimmed by 9 bases and V by 5 bases; bases with no gene match: 10. The CDR3 protein is CASSAPGQGIGEQFF. CDR3 nucleotide sequence: TGTGCCAGCAGCGCTCCGGGACAGGGGATCGGTGAGCAGTTCTTC.

This clone was recorded a few times. A much more abundant neighbour one base away suggests this may be a read error. The rearrangement joins TRBV6-1 to TRBJ1-2, with TRBD1 as a possible D gene (5 bases). This CDR3 has 11 residues. Looked up from germline, CDR1 is MNHNS and CDR2 is SASEGT. Between the trimmed V and J ends, which lost 10 bases and 6 bases, there was a span of 12 bases. DNA for the CDR3: TGTGCCACCCGACAGTGGCATGGCTACACCTTC. Translating it yields CATRQWHGYTF.

On this clone itself: A read error is likely, as this CDR3 ends without the conserved phenylalanine or tryptophan. The chain's CDR3 is CASSENVGYTV. In DNA, the CDR3 is TGTGCAAGCAGTGAAAATGTTGGCTACACCGTC. V is TRBV2 and J is TRBJ1-2, with D unclear. CDR3 length: 11 residues. The germline V gene has CDR1 SNHLY and CDR2 FYNNEI.

This clone was seen ten or more times. The CDR3 DNA sequence: TGTGCCAGCAGCCCCTCTGGGGTAAAGGTCGAGCAGTACTTC. This codes for CASSPSGVKVEQYF. The chain employs TRBV11-2 and TRBJ2-7; unclear D gene. Trimming left V 5 bases short and J 6 bases short, with 17 bases between. The CDR3 covers 14 residues. Germline CDR1 is SGHAT and CDR2 is FQNNGV.

This clone was recorded at least ten times. V and J are TRBV7-3 and TRBJ2-5, with 7 nucleotides matching TRBD1. The CDR3 is made up of 14 amino acids. Germline V CDR1 and CDR2: SGHTA, FQGTGA. The ends lost 5 bases at V and 0 bases at J; junction bases unmatched: 3. The CDR3, as DNA: TGTGCCAGCAGCCGACAGGGAGACCAAGAGACCCAGTACTTC. It encodes CASSRQGDQETQYF.

This chain links TRBV6-2 or TRBV6-3 with TRBJ1-6; the D is unclear. CDR1 and CDR2 (germline): MNHEY, SVGEGT. Trimming stripped 0 bases from V and 9 bases from J, with 12 bases between. This CDR3 is 15 amino acids long. CDR3 in amino acids: CASSYSEDTPSPLHF. For the CDR3, the DNA is TGTGCCAGCAGTTACTCGGAAGACACCCCTTCACCCCTCCACTTT.